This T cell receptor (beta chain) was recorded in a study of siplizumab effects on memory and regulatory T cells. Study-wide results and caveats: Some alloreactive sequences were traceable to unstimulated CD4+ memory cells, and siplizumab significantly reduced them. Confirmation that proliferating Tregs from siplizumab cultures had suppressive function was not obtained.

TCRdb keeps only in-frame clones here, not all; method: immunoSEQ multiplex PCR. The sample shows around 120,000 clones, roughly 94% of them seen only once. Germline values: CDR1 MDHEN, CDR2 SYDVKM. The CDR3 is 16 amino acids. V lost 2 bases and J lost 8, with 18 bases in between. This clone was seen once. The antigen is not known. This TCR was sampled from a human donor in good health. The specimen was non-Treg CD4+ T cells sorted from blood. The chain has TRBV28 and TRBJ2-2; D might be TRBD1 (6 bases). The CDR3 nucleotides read TGTGCCAGCAGTTTAGGGGCAGGGACACCCCGAGGGGAGCTGTTTTTT. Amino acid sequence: CASSLGAGTPRGELFF.